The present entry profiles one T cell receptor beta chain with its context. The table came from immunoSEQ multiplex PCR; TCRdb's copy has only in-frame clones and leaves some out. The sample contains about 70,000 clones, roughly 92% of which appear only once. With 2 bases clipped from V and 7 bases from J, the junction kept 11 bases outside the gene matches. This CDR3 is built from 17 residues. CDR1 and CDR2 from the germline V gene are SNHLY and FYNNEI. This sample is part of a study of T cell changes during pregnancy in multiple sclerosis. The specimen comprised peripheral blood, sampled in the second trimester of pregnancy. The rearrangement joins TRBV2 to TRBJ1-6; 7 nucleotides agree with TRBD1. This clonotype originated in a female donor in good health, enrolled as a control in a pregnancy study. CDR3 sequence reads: CASSETTGTGFNSPLHF. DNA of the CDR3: TGTGCCAGCAGTGAAACGACAGGGACCGGGTTCAATTCACCCCTCCACTTT.